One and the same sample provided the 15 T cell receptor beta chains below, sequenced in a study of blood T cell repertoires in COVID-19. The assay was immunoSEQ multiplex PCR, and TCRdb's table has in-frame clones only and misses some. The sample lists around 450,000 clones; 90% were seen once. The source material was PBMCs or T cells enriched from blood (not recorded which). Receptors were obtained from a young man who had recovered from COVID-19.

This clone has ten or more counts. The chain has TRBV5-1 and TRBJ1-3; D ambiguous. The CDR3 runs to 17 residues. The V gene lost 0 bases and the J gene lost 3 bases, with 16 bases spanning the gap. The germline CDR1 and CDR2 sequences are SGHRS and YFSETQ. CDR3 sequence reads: CASSLGAGSEVGNTIYF. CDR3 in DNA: TGCGCCAGCAGCTTGGGAGCAGGTTCGGAGGTTGGAAACACCATATATTTT.

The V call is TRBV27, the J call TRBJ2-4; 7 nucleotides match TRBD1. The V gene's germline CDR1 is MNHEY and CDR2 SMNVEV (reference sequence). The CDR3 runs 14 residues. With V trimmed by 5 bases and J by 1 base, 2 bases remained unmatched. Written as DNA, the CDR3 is TGTGCCAGCAGTATGGACAGGGCCAAAAACATTCAGTACTTC. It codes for CASSMDRAKNIQYF.

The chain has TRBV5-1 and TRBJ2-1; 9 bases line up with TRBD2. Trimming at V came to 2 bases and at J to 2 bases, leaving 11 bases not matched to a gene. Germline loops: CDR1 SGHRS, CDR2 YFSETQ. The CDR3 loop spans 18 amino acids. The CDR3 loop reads CASSLGPLAGAAYNEQFF. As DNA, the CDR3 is TGCGCCAGCAGCTTAGGGCCCTTAGCGGGAGCGGCCTACAATGAGCAGTTCTTC.

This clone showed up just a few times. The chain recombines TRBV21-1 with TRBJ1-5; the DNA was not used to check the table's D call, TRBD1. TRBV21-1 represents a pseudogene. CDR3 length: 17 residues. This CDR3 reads CASSNRTGDRVNQPQHF. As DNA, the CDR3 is TGTGCCAGCAGCAACAGGACAGGGGATAGGGTTAATCAGCCCCAGCATTTT.

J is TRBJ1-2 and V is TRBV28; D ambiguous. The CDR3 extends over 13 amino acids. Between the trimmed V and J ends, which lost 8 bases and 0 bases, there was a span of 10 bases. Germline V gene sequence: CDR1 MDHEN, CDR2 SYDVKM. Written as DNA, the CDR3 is TGTGCCAGCTCGTCTGTAGCTAACTATGGCTACACCTTC. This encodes CASSSVANYGYTF.

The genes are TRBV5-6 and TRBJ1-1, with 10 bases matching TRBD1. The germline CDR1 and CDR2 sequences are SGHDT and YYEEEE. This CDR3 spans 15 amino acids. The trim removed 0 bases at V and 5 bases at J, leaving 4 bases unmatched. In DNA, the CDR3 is TGTGCCAGCAGCTTGGAAGGGACAGGGGAAACTGAAGCTTTCTTT. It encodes CASSLEGTGETEAFF.

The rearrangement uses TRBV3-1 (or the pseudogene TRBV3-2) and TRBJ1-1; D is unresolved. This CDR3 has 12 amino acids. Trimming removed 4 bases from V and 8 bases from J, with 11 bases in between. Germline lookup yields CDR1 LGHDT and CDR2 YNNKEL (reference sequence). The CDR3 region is CASSLPPEEAFF. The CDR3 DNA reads TGTGCCAGCAGCCTCCCCCCCGAGGAAGCTTTCTTT.

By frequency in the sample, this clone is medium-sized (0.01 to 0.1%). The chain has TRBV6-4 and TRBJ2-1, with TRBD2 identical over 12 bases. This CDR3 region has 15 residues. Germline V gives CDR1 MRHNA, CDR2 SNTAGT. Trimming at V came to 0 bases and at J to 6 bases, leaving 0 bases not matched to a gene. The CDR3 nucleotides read TGTGCCAGCAGTGACTCGACTAGCGGGAGCAATGAGCAGTTCTTC. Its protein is CASSDSTSGSNEQFF.

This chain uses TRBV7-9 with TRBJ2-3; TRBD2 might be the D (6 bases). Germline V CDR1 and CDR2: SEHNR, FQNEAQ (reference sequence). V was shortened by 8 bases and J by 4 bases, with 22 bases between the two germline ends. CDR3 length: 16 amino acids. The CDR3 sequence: CASLGEGPSDPDTQYF. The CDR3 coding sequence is TGTGCCAGCCTCGGGGAAGGGCCTAGCGATCCAGATACGCAGTATTTT.

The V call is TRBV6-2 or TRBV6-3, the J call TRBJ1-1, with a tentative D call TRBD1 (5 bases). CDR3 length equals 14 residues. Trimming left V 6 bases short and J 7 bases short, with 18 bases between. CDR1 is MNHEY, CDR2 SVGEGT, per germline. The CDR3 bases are TGTGCCAGCAGCACAGGACGGATGAATCTTGAAGCTTTCTTT. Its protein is CASSTGRMNLEAFF.

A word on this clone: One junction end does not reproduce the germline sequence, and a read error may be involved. CDR3: CAGSLGNTQYF. The CDR3, as DNA: TGTGCCGGCAGCCTCGGGAATACGCAGTATTTT. J is TRBJ2-3 and V is TRBV5-4; tentatively, D is TRBD2 (5 bases). Germline lookup yields CDR1 SGHNT and CDR2 YYREEE (reference sequence). The CDR3 spans 11 residues. The full variable domain, rest sourced from reference TRBV5-4 and TRBJ2-3, is ETGVTQSPTHLIKTRGQQVTLRCSSQSGHNTVSWYQQALGQGPQFIFQYYREEENGRGNFPPRFSGLQFPNYSSELNVNALELDDSALYLCAGSLGNTQYFGPGTRLTVL.

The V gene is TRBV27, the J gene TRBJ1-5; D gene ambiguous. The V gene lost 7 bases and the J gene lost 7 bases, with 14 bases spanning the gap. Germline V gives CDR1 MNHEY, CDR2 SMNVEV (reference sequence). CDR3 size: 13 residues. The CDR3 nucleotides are TGTGCCAGCACCCCAAGGGCGGGGCAGCCCCAGCATTTT. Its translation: CASTPRAGQPQHF.

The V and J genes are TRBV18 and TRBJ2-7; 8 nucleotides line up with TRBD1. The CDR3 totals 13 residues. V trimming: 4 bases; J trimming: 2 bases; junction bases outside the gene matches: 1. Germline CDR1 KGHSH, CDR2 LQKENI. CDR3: CASSQGQAYEQYF. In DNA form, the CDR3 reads TGTGCCAGCTCACAGGGACAGGCCTACGAGCAGTACTTC.

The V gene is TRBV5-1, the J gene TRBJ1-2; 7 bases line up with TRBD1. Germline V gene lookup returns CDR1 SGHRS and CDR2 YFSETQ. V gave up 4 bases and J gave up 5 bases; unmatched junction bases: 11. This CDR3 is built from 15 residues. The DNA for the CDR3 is TGCGCCAGCAGCCCCCCCGACAGGGCCCGATATGGCTACACCTTC. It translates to CASSPPDRARYGYTF.

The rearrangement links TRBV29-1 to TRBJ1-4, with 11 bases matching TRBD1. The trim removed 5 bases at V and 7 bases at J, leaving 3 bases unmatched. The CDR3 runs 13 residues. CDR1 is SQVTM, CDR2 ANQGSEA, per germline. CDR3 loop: CSVTGTGGEKLFF. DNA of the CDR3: TGCAGCGTTACCGGGACAGGGGGTGAAAAACTGTTTTTT.